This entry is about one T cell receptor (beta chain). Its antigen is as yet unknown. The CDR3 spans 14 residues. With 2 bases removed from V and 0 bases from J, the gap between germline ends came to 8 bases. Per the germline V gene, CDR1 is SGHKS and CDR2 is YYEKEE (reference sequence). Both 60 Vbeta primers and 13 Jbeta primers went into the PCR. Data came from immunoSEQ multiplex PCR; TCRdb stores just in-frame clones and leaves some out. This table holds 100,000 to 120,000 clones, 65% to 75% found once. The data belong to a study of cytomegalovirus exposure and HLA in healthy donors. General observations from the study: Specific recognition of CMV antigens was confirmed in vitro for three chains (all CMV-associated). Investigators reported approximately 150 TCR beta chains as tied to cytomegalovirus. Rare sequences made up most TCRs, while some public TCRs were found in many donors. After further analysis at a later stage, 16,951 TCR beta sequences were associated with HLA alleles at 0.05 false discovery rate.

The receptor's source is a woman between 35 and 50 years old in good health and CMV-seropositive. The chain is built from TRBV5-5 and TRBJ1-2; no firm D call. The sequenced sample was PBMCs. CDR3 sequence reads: CASSFPGSNYGYTF. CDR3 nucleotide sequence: TGTGCCAGCAGCTTCCCGGGGTCTAACTATGGCTACACCTTC.